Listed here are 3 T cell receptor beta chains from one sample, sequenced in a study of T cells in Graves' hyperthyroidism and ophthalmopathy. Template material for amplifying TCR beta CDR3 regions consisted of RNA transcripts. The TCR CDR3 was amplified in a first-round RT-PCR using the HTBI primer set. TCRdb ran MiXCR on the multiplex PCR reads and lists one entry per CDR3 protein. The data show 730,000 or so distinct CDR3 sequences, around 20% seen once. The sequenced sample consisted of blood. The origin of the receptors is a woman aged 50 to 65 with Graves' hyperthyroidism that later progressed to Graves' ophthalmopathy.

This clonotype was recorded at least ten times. CDR3 region: CASSQDLRQGAERGTEAFF. The CDR3 nucleotides are TGCGCCAGCAGCCAAGATCTAAGGCAGGGGGCGGAAAGGGGCACTGAAGCTTTCTTT. V and J are TRBV4-1 and TRBJ1-1, with TRBD1 identical over 8 bases. Germline loops: CDR1 MGHRA, CDR2 YSYEKL. The junction had 16 bases not matched to a gene; V was cut back by 0 bases and J by 4 bases. There are 19 residues in the CDR3.

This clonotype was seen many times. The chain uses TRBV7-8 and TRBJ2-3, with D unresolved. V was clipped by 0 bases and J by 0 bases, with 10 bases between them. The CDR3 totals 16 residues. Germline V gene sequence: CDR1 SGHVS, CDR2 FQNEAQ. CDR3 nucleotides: TGTGCCAGCAGCTTAGCCCTGCCCGACAGCACAGATACGCAGTATTTT. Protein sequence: CASSLALPDSTDTQYF.

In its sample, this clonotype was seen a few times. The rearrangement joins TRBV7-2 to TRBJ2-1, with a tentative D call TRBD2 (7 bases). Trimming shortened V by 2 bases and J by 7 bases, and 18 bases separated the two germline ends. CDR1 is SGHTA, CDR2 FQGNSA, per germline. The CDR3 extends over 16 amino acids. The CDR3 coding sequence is TGTGCCAGCAGCTTACAAGTCGGAGGGGGGGCAAATGAGCAGTTCTTC. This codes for CASSLQVGGGANEQFF.